Listed below are T cell receptor beta chains from one sample, sequenced in a study of human T cells and chemical hapten exposure. TCRdb re-derived calls from the RACE reads in MiXCR, one entry per CDR3 protein. The sample has some 74,000 distinct CDR3 sequences, 14% seen once. The sample here was whole blood, taken in connection with sensitization to the hapten diphenylcyclopropenone (DPC). The source of these receptors is a woman between 45 and 65 years old with alopecia areata. Some clones in this sample may be carry-over from other donors' samples. Both conserved end residues are part of each CDR3. D genes are given only for firm matches. Only part of the rows carry a size: once, few, many, or a class if the clone is expanded.

V gene: TRBV12-5
J gene: TRBJ2-4
D gene: -
clone size: -
CDR3 DNA: TGTGCTAGTGGTTTGGTACTTCGGCGAACCGAAAACATTCAGTACTTC
CDR3 protein: CASGLVLRRTENIQYF

V gene: TRBV4-3
J gene: TRBJ2-5
D gene: TRBD2
clone size: few
CDR3 DNA: TGCGCCAGCAGCCAGGGACTAGCGGGAGGAGGCGGGGAGACCCAGTACTTC
CDR3 protein: CASSQGLAGGGGETQYF

V gene: TRBV11-2
J gene: TRBJ2-7
D gene: -
clone size: few
CDR3 DNA: TGTGCCTCGGGCCCGACAAGGCCTTCCTACGAGCAGTACTTC
CDR3 protein: CASGPTRPSYEQYF

V gene: TRBV19
J gene: TRBJ1-5
D gene: TRBD1
clone size: -
CDR3 DNA: TGTGCCAGTATTTCGGGACAGATCTTCAATCAGCCCCAGCATTTT
CDR3 protein: CASISGQIFNQPQHF

V gene: TRBV5-1
J gene: TRBJ2-1
D gene: -
clone size: few
CDR3 DNA: TGCGCCAGCAGCTTGTCGCTAGGGTTGGGGGAGCAGTTCTTC
CDR3 protein: CASSLSLGLGEQFF

V gene: TRBV12-3/TRBV12-4
J gene: TRBJ1-5
D gene: TRBD1
clone size: -
CDR3 DNA: TGTGCCAGCAGTATATACAGGGGAAGGGATCAGCCCCAGCATTTT
CDR3 protein: CASSIYRGRDQPQHF

V gene: TRBV20-1
J gene: TRBJ2-7
D gene: -
clone size: -
CDR3 DNA: TGCAGTGCTCGTGGGGCCTACGAGCAGTACTTC
CDR3 protein: CSARGAYEQYF

V gene: TRBV27
J gene: TRBJ2-3
D gene: -
clone size: many
CDR3 DNA: TGTGCCAGCAGTTGGACCAGGCGCACAGATACGCAGTATTTT
CDR3 protein: CASSWTRRTDTQYF

V gene: TRBV28
J gene: TRBJ2-4
D gene: -
clone size: -
CDR3 DNA: TGTGCCAGCGGAACTGGTGCCAAAAACATTCAGTACTTC
CDR3 protein: CASGTGAKNIQYF

V gene: TRBV2
J gene: TRBJ2-1
D gene: -
clone size: few
CDR3 DNA: TGTGCCAGCAGTGGAAGTAGGGGAGGTCATGAGCAGTTCTTC
CDR3 protein: CASSGSRGGHEQFF

V gene: TRBV30
J gene: TRBJ1-5
D gene: -
clone size: few
CDR3 DNA: TGTGCCTGGAGCGAGGGAAACAATCAGCCCCAGCATTTT
CDR3 protein: CAWSEGNNQPQHF

V gene: TRBV6-4
J gene: TRBJ1-1
D gene: -
clone size: -
CDR3 DNA: TGTGCCAGCAGCCCGGGTCAGTCGAACACTGAAGCTTTCTTT
CDR3 protein: CASSPGQSNTEAFF

V gene: TRBV7-2
J gene: TRBJ2-7
D gene: -
clone size: many
CDR3 DNA: TGTGCCAGCACCCCCTCTCCCGTTCGGACCTACGAGCAGTACTTC
CDR3 protein: CASTPSPVRTYEQYF

V gene: TRBV18
J gene: TRBJ2-3
D gene: -
clone size: -
CDR3 DNA: TGTGCCAGCTCACGTGGCAGAAGCACAGATACGCAGTATTTT
CDR3 protein: CASSRGRSTDTQYF

V gene: TRBV20-1
J gene: TRBJ1-2
D gene: -
clone size: many
CDR3 DNA: TGCAGTGCTAGGGGCAGGGTGGATGGCTACACCTTC
CDR3 protein: CSARGRVDGYTF

V gene: TRBV5-1
J gene: TRBJ2-7
D gene: -
clone size: -
CDR3 DNA: TGCGCCAGCAGCTTCGGTGGACAGTACTACGAGCAGTACTTC
CDR3 protein: CASSFGGQYYEQYF

V gene: TRBV5-6
J gene: TRBJ1-4
D gene: -
clone size: -
CDR3 DNA: TGTGCCAGCAGCTTGGGGAGAGAAAAACTGTTTTTT
CDR3 protein: CASSLGREKLFF

V gene: TRBV7-9
J gene: TRBJ2-4
D gene: TRBD2
clone size: few
CDR3 DNA: TGTGCCAGCAGCTCCGGGACTAGCGGAAATTGGTACATTCAGTACTTC
CDR3 protein: CASSSGTSGNWYIQYF

V gene: TRBV12-3/TRBV12-4
J gene: TRBJ1-3
D gene: -
clone size: -
CDR3 DNA: TGTGCCAGCAGTTTAAACGCGAGGAACACCATATATTTT
CDR3 protein: CASSLNARNTIYF

V gene: TRBV5-1
J gene: TRBJ1-6
D gene: -
clone size: -
CDR3 DNA: TGCGCCAGCAGCTTGGACGGGGGGGCACCCCTCCACTTT
CDR3 protein: CASSLDGGAPLHF

V gene: TRBV28
J gene: TRBJ1-2
D gene: -
clone size: -
CDR3 DNA: TGTGCCAGCAGTCCCCTCGAGAGGCCTAACTATGGCTACACCTTC
CDR3 protein: CASSPLERPNYGYTF

V gene: TRBV12-5
J gene: TRBJ2-5
D gene: TRBD2
clone size: many
CDR3 DNA: TGTGCTAGTGGTTTGGTACTAGCGGGACCGGAGACCCAGTACTTC
CDR3 protein: CASGLVLAGPETQYF

V gene: TRBV5-5
J gene: TRBJ2-4
D gene: TRBD1
clone size: medium-sized
CDR3 DNA: TGTGCCAGCTATCTCCAGGGGGCCGCAAACATTCAGTACTTC
CDR3 protein: CASYLQGAANIQYF

V gene: TRBV6-2/TRBV6-3
J gene: TRBJ2-7
D gene: -
clone size: few
CDR3 DNA: TGTGCCAGCAGTGAGGACAGCTCCTACGAGCAGTACTTC
CDR3 protein: CASSEDSSYEQYF

V gene: TRBV2
J gene: TRBJ1-1
D gene: -
clone size: few
CDR3 DNA: TGTGCCAGCATCCCGGCGGGCACTGAAGCTTTCTTT
CDR3 protein: CASIPAGTEAFF

V gene: TRBV5-1
J gene: TRBJ2-2
D gene: TRBD2
clone size: many
CDR3 DNA: TGCGCCAGCAGCTCGAAGGGACTAGCGGGAGTGGGTCACGGGGAGCTGTTTTTT
CDR3 protein: CASSSKGLAGVGHGELFF

V gene: TRBV7-6
J gene: TRBJ2-7
D gene: -
clone size: many
CDR3 DNA: TGTGCCAGCAGCTTAGCAGGGGACGAGCAGTACTTC
CDR3 protein: CASSLAGDEQYF

V gene: TRBV7-9
J gene: TRBJ1-6
D gene: -
clone size: -
CDR3 DNA: TGTGCCAGCAGCTACGACGGGGATCTGGCCCTCCACTTT
CDR3 protein: CASSYDGDLALHF

V gene: TRBV12-3/TRBV12-4
J gene: TRBJ1-5
D gene: TRBD1
clone size: many
CDR3 DNA: TGTGCCAGCAGTTTGGGATGGGACAGGGGGATGAATCAGCCCCAGCATTTT
CDR3 protein: CASSLGWDRGMNQPQHF

V gene: TRBV18
J gene: TRBJ2-5
D gene: TRBD1
clone size: once
CDR3 DNA: TGTGCCAGCTCACCACGTATTTACCCCGGGACAGCCTCTCAAGAGACCCAGTACTTC
CDR3 protein: CASSPRIYPGTASQETQYF

V gene: TRBV20-1
J gene: TRBJ2-3
D gene: TRBD1
clone size: few
CDR3 DNA: TGCAGTCACCACAGGGGGAGCACAGATACGCAGTATTTT
CDR3 protein: CSHHRGSTDTQYF

V gene: TRBV7-2
J gene: TRBJ2-1
D gene: -
clone size: -
CDR3 DNA: TGTGCCAGCAGCTTTGGACTACTCGGGAATGAGCAGTTCTTC
CDR3 protein: CASSFGLLGNEQFF

V gene: TRBV30
J gene: TRBJ1-4
D gene: -
clone size: few
CDR3 DNA: TGTGCCTGGAGTCTCATTACAACAGGGAATAATGAAAAACTGTTTTTT
CDR3 protein: CAWSLITTGNNEKLFF

V gene: TRBV19
J gene: TRBJ1-2
D gene: -
clone size: few
CDR3 DNA: TGTGCCACTGAACGGGACGGCAGCTATGGCTACACCTTC
CDR3 protein: CATERDGSYGYTF

V gene: TRBV20-1
J gene: TRBJ1-1
D gene: -
clone size: few
CDR3 DNA: TGCAGTGCTAGCGTTGGGTCAGGGAAGGAGGAAGCTTTCTTT
CDR3 protein: CSASVGSGKEEAFF

V gene: TRBV7-2
J gene: TRBJ2-7
D gene: -
clone size: -
CDR3 DNA: TGTGCCAGCAGCCCACGTCTCTCCTACGAGCAGTACTTC
CDR3 protein: CASSPRLSYEQYF

V gene: TRBV7-2
J gene: TRBJ2-1
D gene: TRBD2
clone size: -
CDR3 DNA: TGTGCCAGCAGCTTAATGACTAGCTTTTACAATGAGCAGTTCTTC
CDR3 protein: CASSLMTSFYNEQFF

V gene: TRBV7-2
J gene: TRBJ1-1
D gene: -
clone size: many
CDR3 DNA: TGTGCCAGCAGCTCCAGTTTCGCGAACACTGAAGCTTTCTTT
CDR3 protein: CASSSSFANTEAFF

V gene: TRBV11-2
J gene: TRBJ2-5
D gene: TRBD2
clone size: -
CDR3 DNA: TGTGCCAGCAGCCCGGGGACTAGCGGAGAAGAGACCCAGTACTTC
CDR3 protein: CASSPGTSGEETQYF

V gene: TRBV4-1
J gene: TRBJ1-4
D gene: TRBD1
clone size: -
CDR3 DNA: TGCGCCAGCAGCCAAGGCGACAGGGATCCAACTAATGAAAAACTGTTTTTT
CDR3 protein: CASSQGDRDPTNEKLFF

V gene: TRBV3-1
J gene: TRBJ2-7
D gene: TRBD2
clone size: many
CDR3 DNA: TGTGCCAGCAGCCAGTTAGCGGGTCTGGAGCAGTACTTC
CDR3 protein: CASSQLAGLEQYF

V gene: TRBV7-9
J gene: TRBJ2-1
D gene: -
clone size: -
CDR3 DNA: TGTGCCAGCAGCCCAGAGACGGCCTTGCAGTTCTTC
CDR3 protein: CASSPETALQFF

V gene: TRBV7-2
J gene: TRBJ2-5
D gene: -
clone size: -
CDR3 DNA: TGTGCCAGCAGCTTAGGGTTAGCGGCCCTCGAAGAGACCCAGTACTTC
CDR3 protein: CASSLGLAALEETQYF

V gene: TRBV5-4
J gene: TRBJ2-3
D gene: TRBD2
clone size: -
CDR3 DNA: TGTGCCAGCAGCTCGGGAGGGACTAGCGGGAGGGGGGCAGATACGCAGTATTTT
CDR3 protein: CASSSGGTSGRGADTQYF

V gene: TRBV5-1
J gene: TRBJ2-2
D gene: -
clone size: -
CDR3 DNA: TGCGCCAGCAGCCTGGATGACCCCTGGCAGGGGACCGGGGAGCTGTTTTTT
CDR3 protein: CASSLDDPWQGTGELFF

V gene: TRBV7-9
J gene: TRBJ1-2
D gene: -
clone size: many
CDR3 DNA: TGTGCCAGCAGCTTAGCCTATGGCTACACCTTC
CDR3 protein: CASSLAYGYTF

V gene: TRBV30
J gene: TRBJ2-6
D gene: TRBD1
clone size: few
CDR3 DNA: TGTGCCTGGTCCCAACCGGGACAGGGGGCGCGAGGGGCCAACGTCCTGACTTTC
CDR3 protein: CAWSQPGQGARGANVLTF

V gene: TRBV7-9
J gene: TRBJ2-1
D gene: TRBD2
clone size: -
CDR3 DNA: TGTGCCAGCAGACCCCTCTCCGGGACTAGGGGCGGCAATGAGCAGTTCTTC
CDR3 protein: CASRPLSGTRGGNEQFF

V gene: TRBV12-3/TRBV12-4
J gene: TRBJ1-1
D gene: -
clone size: few
CDR3 DNA: TGTGCCAGCAGTCCCATAGGACAGTACACTGAAGCTTTCTTT
CDR3 protein: CASSPIGQYTEAFF

V gene: TRBV29-1
J gene: TRBJ2-7
D gene: TRBD2
clone size: few
CDR3 DNA: TGCAGCGTATCTAGCGGGAGGGCCATCAGCGACGAGCAGTACTTC
CDR3 protein: CSVSSGRAISDEQYF